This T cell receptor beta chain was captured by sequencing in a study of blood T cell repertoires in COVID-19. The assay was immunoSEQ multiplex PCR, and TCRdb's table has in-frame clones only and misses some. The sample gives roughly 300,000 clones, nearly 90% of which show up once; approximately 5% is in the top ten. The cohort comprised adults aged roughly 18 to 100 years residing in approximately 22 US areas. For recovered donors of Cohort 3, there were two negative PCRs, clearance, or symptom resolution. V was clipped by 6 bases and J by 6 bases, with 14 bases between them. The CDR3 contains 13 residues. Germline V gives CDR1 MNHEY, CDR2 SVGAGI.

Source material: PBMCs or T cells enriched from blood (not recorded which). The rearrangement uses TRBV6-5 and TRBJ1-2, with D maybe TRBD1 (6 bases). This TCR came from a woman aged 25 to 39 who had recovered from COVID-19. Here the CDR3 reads CASRVDSVHGYTF. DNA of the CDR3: TGTGCCAGCAGAGTGGACAGCGTTCATGGCTACACCTTC.